The next 8 T cell receptor beta chains were all read from a single sample in a study of blood T cells in healthy people across ages. A sample-barcoded 5' primer and a J-beta primer mix were used in a second PCR of roughly 7 to 11 cycles. TCRdb processed the 5' RACE reads anew with MiXCR; each CDR3 protein has one entry. The table has 800,000 or so distinct CDR3 sequences, just under 25% seen once; the top ten hold approximately 4%. These same data were also listed under a study on T cells of mothers and their children.

What was sequenced was blood. The source of these receptors is a boy younger than 18 in good health.

The V gene is TRBV19, the J gene TRBJ1-5, with D perhaps TRBD1 (5 bases). Between the trimmed V and J ends, which lost 8 bases and 6 bases, there was a span of 17 bases. Germline lookup yields CDR1 LNHDA and CDR2 SQIVND (reference sequence). This CDR3 comprises 14 residues. The CDR3 DNA follows: TGTGCCAGTTCCTTAGGACACCTCGTTCAGCCCCAGCATTTT. It codes for CASSLGHLVQPQHF.

V gene TRBV6-5 combines with J gene TRBJ2-6; 14 positions match TRBD2. From germline, CDR1 is MNHEY and CDR2 SVGAGI. The CDR3 has 22 residues. V shed 4 bases, J shed 0 bases, and the junction held 14 bases outside the gene matches. This chain's CDR3 is CASSSTRLAGGLRPSGANVLTF. CDR3 coding DNA: TGTGCCAGCAGTTCCACCCGACTAGCGGGAGGGCTCCGTCCCTCTGGGGCCAACGTCCTGACTTTC.

The CDR3 sequence: CSVSLPGQTYTGELFF. The DNA for the CDR3 is TGCAGCGTTTCTCTACCGGGACAGACTTACACCGGGGAGCTGTTTTTT. The chain employs TRBV29-1 and TRBJ2-2, with TRBD1 identical over 7 bases. Germline V gene sequence: CDR1 SQVTM, CDR2 ANQGSEA. Trimming removed 5 bases from V and 3 bases from J; junction bases left unmatched: 12. This CDR3 is built from 16 residues.

The gene calls are TRBV7-9 and TRBJ2-4; the D gene could be TRBD1 or TRBD2 (5 bases each). CDR3 length: 15 amino acids. The V gene lost 4 bases and the J gene lost 2 bases, with 12 bases spanning the gap. Germline assignment: CDR1 SEHNR and CDR2 FQNEAQ (reference sequence). DNA of the CDR3: TGTGCCAGCAGCTCCGCCGGGGCGACCAAAAACATTCAGTACTTC. Residues: CASSSAGATKNIQYF.

This clonotype has a count of ten or more. CDR3 nucleotides: TGTGCCAGCAGCTGGGGGACAAGTGGGTCCTACGAGCAGTACTTC. Protein sequence: CASSWGTSGSYEQYF. V gene TRBV7-2 combines with J gene TRBJ2-7; D possibly corresponds to TRBD1 (6 bases). Trimming stripped 4 bases from V and 1 base from J, with 14 bases between. The CDR3 spans 15 residues. Germline CDR1 and CDR2: SGHTA and FQGNSA.

The chain couples TRBV11-2 to TRBJ2-5; TRBD2 aligns across 13 bases. J lost 5 bases, V lost 1 base, and 7 bases had no gene match. Looked up from germline, CDR1 is SGHAT and CDR2 is FQNNGV. The CDR3 has 17 residues. This CDR3 reads CASSLVTSGGAWETQYF. For the CDR3, the DNA is TGTGCCAGCAGCTTAGTAACTAGCGGGGGGGCCTGGGAGACCCAGTACTTC. The variable domain in full, completed from reference TRBV11-2 and TRBJ2-5, reads EAGVAQSPRYKIIEKRQSVAFWCNPISGHATLYWYQQILGQGPKLLIQFQNNGVVDDSQLPKDRFSAERLKGVDSTLKIQPAKLEDSAVYLCASSLVTSGGAWETQYFGPGTRLLVL.

This clonotype was recorded at least ten times. CDR3 DNA: TGTGCCAGCAGTTATGGCTCTGGCTACGAGCAGTACTTC. It specifies CASSYGSGYEQYF. The V gene is TRBV6-5, the J gene TRBJ2-7, with unresolved D. V lost 3 bases and J lost 3, with 9 bases in between. Looked up from germline, CDR1 is MNHEY and CDR2 is SVGAGI. This CDR3 comprises 13 residues.

CDR3 region: CASSDRGVRSLDRNEQFF. DNA for the CDR3: TGTGCCAGCAGCGACAGGGGGGTTCGTAGCCTTGATAGGAATGAGCAGTTCTTC. The chain couples TRBV9 to TRBJ2-1; 8 bases are a match to TRBD1. Germline lookup yields CDR1 SGDLS and CDR2 YYNGEE. V lost 3 bases to trimming and J lost 7 bases; unmatched junction nucleotides: 18. This CDR3 comprises 18 residues. The full variable domain, rest sourced from reference TRBV9 and TRBJ2-1, is DSGVTQTPKHLITATGQRVTLRCSPRSGDLSVYWYQQSLDQGLQFLIQYYNGEERAKGNILERFSAQQFPDLHSELNLSSLELGDSALYFCASSDRGVRSLDRNEQFFGPGTRLTVL.